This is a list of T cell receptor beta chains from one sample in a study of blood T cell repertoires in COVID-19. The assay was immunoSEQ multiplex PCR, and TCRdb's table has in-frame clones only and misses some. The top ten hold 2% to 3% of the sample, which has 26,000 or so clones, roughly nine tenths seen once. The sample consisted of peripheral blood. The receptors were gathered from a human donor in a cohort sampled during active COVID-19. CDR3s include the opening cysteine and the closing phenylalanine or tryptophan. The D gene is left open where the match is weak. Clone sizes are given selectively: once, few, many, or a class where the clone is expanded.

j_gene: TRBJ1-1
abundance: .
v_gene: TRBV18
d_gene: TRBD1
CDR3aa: CASSPRTGVPGKNTEAFF
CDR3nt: TGTGCCAGCTCACCACGGACAGGGGTCCCAGGCAAGAACACTGAAGCTTTCTTT

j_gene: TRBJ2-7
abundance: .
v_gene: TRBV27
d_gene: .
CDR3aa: CASSSSRGTVTYEQYF
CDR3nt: TGTGCCAGCAGCTCCAGTCGGGGGACAGTAACCTACGAGCAGTACTTC

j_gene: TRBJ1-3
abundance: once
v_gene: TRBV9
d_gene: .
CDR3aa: CASSVLGQNLGNTIYF
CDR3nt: TGTGCCAGCAGCGTACTGGGACAAAACCTGGGAAACACCATATATTTT

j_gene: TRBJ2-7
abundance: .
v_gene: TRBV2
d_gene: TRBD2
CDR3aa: CASRDQYSGGRYEQYF
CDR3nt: TGTGCCAGCAGAGATCAATATAGCGGGGGACGCTACGAGCAGTACTTC

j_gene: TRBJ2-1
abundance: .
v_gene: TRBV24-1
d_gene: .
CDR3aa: CATADSYNEQFF
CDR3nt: TGTGCCACCGCAGACTCCTACAATGAGCAGTTCTTC

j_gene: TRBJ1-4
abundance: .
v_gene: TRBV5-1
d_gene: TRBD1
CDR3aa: CASSLQGGAANEKLFF
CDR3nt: TGCGCCAGCAGCTTGCAGGGGGGCGCGGCTAATGAAAAACTGTTTTTT

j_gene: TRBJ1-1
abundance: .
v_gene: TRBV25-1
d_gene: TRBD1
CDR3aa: CASSPGTGETEAFF
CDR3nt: TGTGCCAGCAGTCCCGGGACAGGGGAGACTGAAGCTTTCTTT

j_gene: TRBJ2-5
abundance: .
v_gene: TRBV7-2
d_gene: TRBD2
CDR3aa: CASSLRRLAGGRYQETQYF
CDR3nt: TGTGCCAGCAGCCTGAGGCGGCTAGCGGGTGGAAGGTACCAAGAGACCCAGTACTTC

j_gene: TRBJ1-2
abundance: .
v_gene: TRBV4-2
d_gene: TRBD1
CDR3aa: CASSHATGDYGYTF
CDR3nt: TGTGCCAGCAGCCACGCCACAGGGGACTATGGCTACACCTTC

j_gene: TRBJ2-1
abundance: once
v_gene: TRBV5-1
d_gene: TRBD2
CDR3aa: CASCTSGGYNEQFF
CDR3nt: TGCGCCAGCTGTACTAGCGGGGGGTACAATGAGCAGTTCTTC

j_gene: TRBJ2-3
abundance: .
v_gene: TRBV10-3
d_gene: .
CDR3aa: CAIQREAGTDTQYF
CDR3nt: TGTGCCATCCAGCGTGAGGCGGGCACAGATACGCAGTATTTT

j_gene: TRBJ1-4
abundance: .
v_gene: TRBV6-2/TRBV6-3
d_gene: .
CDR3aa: CASSRRNEKLFF
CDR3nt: TGTGCCAGCAGTCGGAGGAATGAAAAACTGTTTTTT

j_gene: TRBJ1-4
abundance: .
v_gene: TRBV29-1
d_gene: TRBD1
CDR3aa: CSVGTGSGEKLFF
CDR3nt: TGCAGCGTTGGGACAGGGAGCGGTGAAAAACTGTTTTTT

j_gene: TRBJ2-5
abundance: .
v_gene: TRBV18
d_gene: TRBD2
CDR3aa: CASSPPGLQETQYF
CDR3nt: TGTGCCAGCTCACCACCGGGACTACAAGAGACCCAGTACTTC

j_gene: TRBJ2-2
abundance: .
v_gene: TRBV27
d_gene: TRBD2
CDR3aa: CASSFSGGGGELFF
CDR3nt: TGTGCCAGCAGTTTTAGCGGGGGTGGCGGGGAGCTGTTTTTT

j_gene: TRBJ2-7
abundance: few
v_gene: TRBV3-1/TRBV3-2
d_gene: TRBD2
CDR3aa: CASSHGLGLPEQYF
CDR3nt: TGTGCCAGCAGCCACGGACTAGGGCTCCCCGAGCAGTACTTC

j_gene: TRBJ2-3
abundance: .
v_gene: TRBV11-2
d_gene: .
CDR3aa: CASSLGLEERTDTQYF
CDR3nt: TGTGCCAGCAGCTTAGGTCTGGAGGAACGCACAGATACGCAGTATTTT

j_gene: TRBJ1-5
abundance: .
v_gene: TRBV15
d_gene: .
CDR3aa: CATSPGGNQPQHF
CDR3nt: TGTGCCACCAGCCCCGGGGGGAACCAGCCCCAGCATTTT

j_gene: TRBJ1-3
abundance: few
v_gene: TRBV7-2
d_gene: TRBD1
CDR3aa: CASSSYRGLGNTIYF
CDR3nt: TGTGCCAGCAGCTCATACAGGGGCTTGGGAAACACCATATATTTT

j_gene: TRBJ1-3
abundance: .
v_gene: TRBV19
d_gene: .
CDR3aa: CASTLRRASGNTIYF
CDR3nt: TGTGCCAGTACGCTCCGGAGGGCCTCTGGAAACACCATATATTTT

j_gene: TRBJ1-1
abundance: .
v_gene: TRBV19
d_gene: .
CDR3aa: CASSHLIQGEAFF
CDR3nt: TGTGCCAGTAGTCATCTGATACAGGGTGAAGCTTTCTTT

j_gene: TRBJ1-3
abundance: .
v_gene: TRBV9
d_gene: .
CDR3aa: CASSAQGTRVTGNTIYF
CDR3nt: TGTGCCAGCAGCGCGCAGGGGACCCGGGTAACTGGAAACACCATATATTTT

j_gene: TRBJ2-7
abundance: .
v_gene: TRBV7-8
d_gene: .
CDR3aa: CASSPQEGEQYF
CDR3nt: TGTGCCAGCAGCCCTCAGGAGGGCGAGCAGTACTTC

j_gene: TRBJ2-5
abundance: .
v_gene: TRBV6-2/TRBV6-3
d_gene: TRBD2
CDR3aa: CASRPSGGRETQYF
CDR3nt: TGTGCCAGCAGGCCTAGCGGGGGCCGTGAGACCCAGTACTTC

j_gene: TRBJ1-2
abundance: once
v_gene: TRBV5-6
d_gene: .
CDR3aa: CASSLGPDNYGYTF
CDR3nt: TGTGCCAGCAGCTTGGGGCCAGATAACTATGGCTACACCTTC

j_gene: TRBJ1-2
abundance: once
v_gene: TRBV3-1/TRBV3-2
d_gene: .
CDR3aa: CASSQACADSNPIYGYTF
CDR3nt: TGTGCCAGCAGCCAAGCTTGTGCGGACAGCAACCCGATCTATGGCTACACCTTC

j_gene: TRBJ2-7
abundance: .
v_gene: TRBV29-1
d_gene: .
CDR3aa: CSVERAQGHEQYF
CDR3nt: TGCAGCGTTGAACGGGCGCAGGGCCACGAGCAGTACTTC

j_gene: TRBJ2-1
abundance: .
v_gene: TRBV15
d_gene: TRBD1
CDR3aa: CATSLPGQANNEQFF
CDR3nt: TGTGCCACCAGCCTTCCGGGACAGGCGAATAATGAGCAGTTCTTC

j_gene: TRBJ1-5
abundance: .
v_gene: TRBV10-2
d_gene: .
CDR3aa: CASRLPGNQPQHF
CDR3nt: TGCGCCAGCAGGCTCCCGGGAAATCAGCCCCAGCATTTT

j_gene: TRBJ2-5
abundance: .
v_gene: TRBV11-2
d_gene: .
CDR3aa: CASSLLAGQETQYF
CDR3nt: TGTGCCAGCAGCTTACTGGCGGGGCAAGAGACCCAGTACTTC